This T cell receptor beta chain was sequenced in a study of blood T cell repertoires in COVID-19. Across the whole study: Acute and convalescent COVID-19 samples came from the United States, Italy and Spain. Sources were T cells, B-cell-depleted T cells, or PBMCs; the material itself was cDNA or gDNA.

How the authors handled the data: The authors estimated nucleated cell counts from reference gene primer amplification. Assay: immunoSEQ multiplex PCR; the TCRdb copy retains only in-frame clones and omits some. For V, J and clone size, that table is used; D and trimming come from the DNA. The sample lists about 200,000 clones; 86% were seen once. The CDR3 has 14 amino acids. Germline CDR1 and CDR2: LNHDA and SQIVND (reference sequence). V lost 3 bases and J 3 bases, leaving 9 bases between the germline ends. Cohort assignment relied on participant-reported clinical history. The sequencing sample was made of PBMCs or T cells enriched from blood (not recorded which). The chain uses TRBV19 and TRBJ1-5; possible D gene TRBD1, 5 bases. This sequence was found in a man between 40 and 49 years old with acute COVID-19. CDR3 in DNA: TGTGCCAGTAGTATGACCAGGGCCAATCAGCCCCAGCATTTT. It codes for CASSMTRANQPQHF.